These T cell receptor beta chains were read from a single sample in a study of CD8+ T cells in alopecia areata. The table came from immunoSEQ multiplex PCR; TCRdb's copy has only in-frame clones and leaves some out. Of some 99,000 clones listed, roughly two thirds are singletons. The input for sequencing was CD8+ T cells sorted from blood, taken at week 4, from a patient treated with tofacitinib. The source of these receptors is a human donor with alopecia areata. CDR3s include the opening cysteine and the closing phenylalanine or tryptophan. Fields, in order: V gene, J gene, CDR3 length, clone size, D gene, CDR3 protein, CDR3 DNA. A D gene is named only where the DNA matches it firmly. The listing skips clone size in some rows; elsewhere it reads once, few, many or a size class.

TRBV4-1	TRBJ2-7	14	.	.	CASSQTTGGYEQYF	TGCGCCAGCAGCCAAACCACGGGCGGCTACGAGCAGTACTTC
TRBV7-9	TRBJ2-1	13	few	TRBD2	CASSLGLADEQFF	TGTGCCAGCAGCCTGGGACTAGCGGATGAGCAGTTCTTC
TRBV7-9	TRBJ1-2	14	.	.	CASSEQGRDYGYTF	TGTGCCAGCAGCGAGCAGGGGCGGGACTATGGCTACACCTTC
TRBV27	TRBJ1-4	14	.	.	CASSLRGRNEKLFF	TGTGCCAGCAGTTTGCGCGGCAGGAACGAAAAACTGTTTTTT
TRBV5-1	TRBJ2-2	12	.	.	CASSPVGGELFF	TGCGCCAGCAGCCCAGTCGGCGGGGAGCTGTTTTTT
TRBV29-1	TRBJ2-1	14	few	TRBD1	CSVEGTGRYNEQFF	TGCAGCGTTGAAGGGACAGGGCGCTACAATGAGCAGTTCTTC
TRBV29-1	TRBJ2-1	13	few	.	CSETPLGDNEQFF	TGCAGCGAGACCCCCTTGGGTGACAATGAGCAGTTCTTC
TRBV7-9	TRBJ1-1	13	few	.	CASSLPSAGEAFF	TGTGCCAGCAGCTTACCGTCAGCTGGTGAAGCTTTCTTT
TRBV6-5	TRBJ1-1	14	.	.	CASSYGVGRTEAFF	TGTGCCAGCAGTTACGGGGTGGGGAGGACTGAAGCTTTCTTT
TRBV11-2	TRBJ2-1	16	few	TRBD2	CASSLVGGGAGNEQFF	TGTGCCAGCAGCTTAGTAGGCGGGGGGGCCGGTAATGAGCAGTTCTTC
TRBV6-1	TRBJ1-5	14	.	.	CATEEDPSNQPQHF	TGTGCCACCGAGGAGGACCCTAGCAATCAGCCCCAGCATTTT
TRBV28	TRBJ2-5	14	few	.	CASSLARRQETQYF	TGTGCCAGCAGTTTGGCGCGGAGACAAGAGACCCAGTACTTC
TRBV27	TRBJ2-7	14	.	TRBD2	CASSFSSGSYEQYF	TGTGCCAGCAGTTTCTCTAGCGGGAGTTACGAGCAGTACTTC
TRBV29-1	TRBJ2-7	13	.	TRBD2	CSVRTSGIYEQYF	TGCAGCGTCCGGACTAGCGGGATTTACGAGCAGTACTTC
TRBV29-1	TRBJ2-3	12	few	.	CSVQEGGDTQYF	TGCAGCGTTCAAGAAGGCGGAGATACGCAGTATTTT
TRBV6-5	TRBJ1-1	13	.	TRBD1	CASSYSWQGAAFF	TGTGCCAGCAGTTACTCGTGGCAGGGGGCTGCTTTCTTT
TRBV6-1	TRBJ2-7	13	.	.	CASSPRTEYEQYF	TGTGCCAGCAGCCCCCGGACAGAATACGAGCAGTACTTC
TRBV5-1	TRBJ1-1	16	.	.	CASSPSITSLNTEAFF	TGCGCCAGCAGTCCCTCAATAACCTCCTTGAACACTGAAGCTTTCTTT
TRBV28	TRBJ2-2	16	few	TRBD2	CASSLTLAAPPGELFF	TGTGCCAGCAGTTTAACCCTAGCGGCCCCTCCCGGGGAGCTGTTTTTT
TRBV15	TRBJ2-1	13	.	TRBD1	CATSRRGRHEQFF	TGTGCCACCAGCCGCAGGGGGCGGCATGAGCAGTTCTTC
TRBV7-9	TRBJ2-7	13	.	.	CASSGLGSYEQYF	TGTGCCAGCAGCGGGTTAGGCTCCTACGAGCAGTACTTC
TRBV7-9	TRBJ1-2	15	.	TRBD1	CASSLLPDRDYGYTF	TGTGCCAGCAGCTTACTTCCGGACAGGGACTATGGCTACACCTTC
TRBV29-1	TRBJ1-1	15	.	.	CSVVGGNSMNTEAFF	TGCAGCGTTGTGGGGGGGAACTCAATGAACACTGAAGCTTTCTTT
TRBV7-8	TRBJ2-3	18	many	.	CASSLAGEGAASTDTQYF	TGTGCCAGCAGCTTAGCAGGGGAAGGAGCGGCTAGCACAGATACGCAGTATTTT
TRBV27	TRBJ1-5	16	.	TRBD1	CASSPGTGGSNQPQHF	TGTGCCAGCAGCCCCGGGACAGGAGGCAGCAATCAGCCCCAGCATTTT
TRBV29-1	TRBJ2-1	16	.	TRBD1	CSVTASTGGPYNEQFF	TGCAGCGTTACCGCAAGTACAGGGGGCCCCTACAATGAGCAGTTCTTC
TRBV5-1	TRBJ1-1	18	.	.	CASSLAPAGPQINTEAFF	TGCGCCAGCAGCTTGGCGCCCGCAGGACCCCAAATCAACACTGAAGCTTTCTTT
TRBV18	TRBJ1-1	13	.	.	CASSPGVNTEAFF	TGTGCCAGCTCACCAGGGGTGAACACTGAAGCTTTCTTT
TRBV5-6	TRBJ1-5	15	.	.	CASSFNGQGNQPQHF	TGTGCCAGCAGCTTCAACGGCCAGGGGAATCAGCCCCAGCATTTT
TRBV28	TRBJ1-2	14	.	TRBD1	CASRGTASNYGYTF	TGTGCCAGCAGGGGGACAGCCTCTAACTATGGCTACACCTTC
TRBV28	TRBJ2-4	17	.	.	CASSPSWTELAKNIQYF	TGTGCCAGCAGTCCATCATGGACAGAACTAGCCAAAAACATTCAGTACTTC
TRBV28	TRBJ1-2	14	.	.	CASSFLHTGRGYTF	TGTGCCAGCAGTTTCCTCCACACAGGGCGGGGCTACACCTTC